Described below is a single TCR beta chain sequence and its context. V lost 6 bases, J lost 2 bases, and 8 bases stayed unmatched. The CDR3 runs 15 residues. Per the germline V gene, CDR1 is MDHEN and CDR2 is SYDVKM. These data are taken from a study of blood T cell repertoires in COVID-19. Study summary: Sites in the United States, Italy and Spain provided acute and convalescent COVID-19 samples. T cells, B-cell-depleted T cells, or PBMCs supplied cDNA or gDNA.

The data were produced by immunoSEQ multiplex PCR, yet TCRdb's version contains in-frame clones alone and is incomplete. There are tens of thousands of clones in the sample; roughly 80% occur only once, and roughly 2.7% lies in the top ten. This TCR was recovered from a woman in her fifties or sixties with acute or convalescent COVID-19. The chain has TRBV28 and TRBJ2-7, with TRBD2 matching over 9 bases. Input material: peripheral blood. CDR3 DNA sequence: TGTGCCAGCAGCCCCCCGCGGGAGGGTCCCTACGAGCAGTACTTC. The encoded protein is CASSPPREGPYEQYF.